This T cell receptor (beta chain) comes out of a study of response to subunit inactivated influenza vaccine. This CDR3 region has 15 residues. V dropped 3 bases and J dropped 0 bases, with 8 bases sitting between them. The germline V gene encodes CDR1 MDHEN and CDR2 SYDVKM. Judged by abundance, this clonotype is medium-sized. TCRdb called the RT-PCR reads again in MiXCR, with one record for every CDR3 protein. The table records 150,000 to 200,000 distinct CDR3 sequences, roughly 12% of them present only once. The sample was also reused in another study, on T cells expressing NK-cell markers. That source notes: Synthesis of TCR beta cDNA relied on 5'RACE template switching carrying UMIs. Sequenced donors, eight in total, included seven who were HCMV-seropositive and one who was seronegative.

This chain uses TRBV28 with TRBJ1-4; no clear D gene. The origin of this receptor is a man aged 45-60 years who received an inactivated influenza vaccine. The starting material was CD8+ T cells sorted from PBMCs, obtained 11 to 12 days after vaccination. CDR3 nucleotide sequence: TGTGCCAGCAGTTTCAGGTCGGCAACTAATGAAAAACTGTTTTTT. Protein sequence: CASSFRSATNEKLFF. Full variable domain (missing parts from reference TRBV28 and TRBJ1-4): DVKVTQSSRYLVKRTGEKVFLECVQDMDHENMFWYRQDPGLGLRLIYFSYDVKMKEKGDIPEGYSVSREKKERFSLILESASTNQTSMYLCASSFRSATNEKLFFGSGTQLSVL.